The present entry profiles one T cell receptor beta chain with its context. Its antigen is not known. Compared with germline, one end of the junction differs, possibly owing to a read error. No infections or other immune events were documented during collection. The protocol was immunoSEQ multiplex PCR, while the TCRdb copy is restricted to in-frame clones and leaves out a portion. Of more than 85,000 clones in the sample, approximately 90% were seen once. This sample stems from a study of identifying expanded T cells in peripheral blood. Study-wide results and limits: Variance in clone template counts between approximately 2-week samples significantly increased with total template count across all healthy donors.

CDR3 size: 16 residues. CDR1 and CDR2 (germline): SGDLS, YYNGEE. This sequence joins TRBV9 and TRBJ1-4; 9 bases match TRBD1. The sequenced sample was blood. This receptor was identified in a person between 18 and 75 years old in good health. CDR3 loop: CARRGQGGGVNEKLFF. The CDR3 bases are TGTGCCCGCAGGGGACAGGGTGGGGGGGTTAATGAAAAACTGTTTTTT.